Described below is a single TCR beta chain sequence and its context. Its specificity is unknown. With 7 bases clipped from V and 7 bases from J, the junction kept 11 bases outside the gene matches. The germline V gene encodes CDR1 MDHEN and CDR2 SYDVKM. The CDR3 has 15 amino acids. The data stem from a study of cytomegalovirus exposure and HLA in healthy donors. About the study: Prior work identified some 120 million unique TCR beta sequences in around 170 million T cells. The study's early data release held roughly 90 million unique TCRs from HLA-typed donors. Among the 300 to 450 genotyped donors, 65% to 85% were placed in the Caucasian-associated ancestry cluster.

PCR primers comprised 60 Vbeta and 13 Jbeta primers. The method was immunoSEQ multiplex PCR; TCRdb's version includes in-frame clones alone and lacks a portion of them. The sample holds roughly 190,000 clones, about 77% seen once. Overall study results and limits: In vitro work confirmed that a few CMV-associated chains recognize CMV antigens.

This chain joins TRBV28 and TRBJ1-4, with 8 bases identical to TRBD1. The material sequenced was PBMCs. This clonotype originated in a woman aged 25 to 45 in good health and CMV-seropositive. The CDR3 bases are TGTGCCAGCAAATCCCAAGGCAGGGGGCGTGAAAAACTGTTTTTT. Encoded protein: CASKSQGRGREKLFF.